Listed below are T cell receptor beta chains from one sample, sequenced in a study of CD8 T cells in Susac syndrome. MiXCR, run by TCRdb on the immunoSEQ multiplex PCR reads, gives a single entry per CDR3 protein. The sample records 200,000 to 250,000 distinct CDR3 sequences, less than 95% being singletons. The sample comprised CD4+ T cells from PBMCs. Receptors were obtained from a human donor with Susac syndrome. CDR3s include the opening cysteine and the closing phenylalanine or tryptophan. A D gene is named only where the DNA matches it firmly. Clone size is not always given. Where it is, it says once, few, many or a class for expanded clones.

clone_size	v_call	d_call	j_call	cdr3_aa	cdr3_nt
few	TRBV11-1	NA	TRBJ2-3	CASSLPFNTQYF	TGTGCCAGCAGCTTACCATTTAATACGCAGTATTTT
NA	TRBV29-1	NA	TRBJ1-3	CSATTGGNTIYF	TGCAGCGCTACGACGGGTGGAAACACCATATATTTT
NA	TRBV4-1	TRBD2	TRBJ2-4	CASSPRGTSGGGPLAKNIQYF	TGCGCCAGCAGCCCCAGAGGGACTAGCGGGGGGGGTCCTCTAGCCAAAAACATTCAGTACTTC
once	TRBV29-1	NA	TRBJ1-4	CSVSPTDRRVEKLFF	TGCAGCGTTTCCCCGACAGACCGAAGAGTGGAAAAACTGTTTTTT
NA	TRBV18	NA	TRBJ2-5	CASSPEVGETQYF	TGTGCCAGCTCACCAGAAGTGGGAGAGACCCAGTACTTC
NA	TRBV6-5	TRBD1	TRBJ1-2	CASSFSRTGDGYTF	TGTGCCAGCAGTTTTTCGCGGACAGGGGATGGCTACACCTTC
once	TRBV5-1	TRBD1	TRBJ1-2	CASSLQPGTGSNYGYTF	TGCGCCAGCAGCTTACAACCCGGGACAGGGTCTAACTATGGCTACACCTTC
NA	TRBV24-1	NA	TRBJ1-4	CATSDPRAGTNEKLFF	TGTGCCACCAGTGACCCCAGGGCAGGGACTAATGAAAAACTGTTTTTT
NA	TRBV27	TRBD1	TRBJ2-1	CATLSPGTDYNEQFF	TGTGCCACCCTTTCCCCCGGGACAGACTACAATGAGCAGTTCTTC
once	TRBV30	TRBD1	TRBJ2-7	CAWSAGGSYEQYF	TGTGCCTGGAGTGCAGGGGGCTCCTACGAGCAGTACTTC
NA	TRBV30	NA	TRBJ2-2	CAWGPGDAGELFF	TGTGCCTGGGGGCCCGGAGACGCCGGGGAGCTGTTTTTT
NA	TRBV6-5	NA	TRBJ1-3	CASSQRQAYGNTIYF	TGTGCCAGCAGTCAGCGACAGGCCTACGGAAACACCATATATTTT
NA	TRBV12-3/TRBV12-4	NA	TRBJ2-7	CASSLATIGVGYEQYF	TGTGCCAGCAGTTTAGCGACGATTGGGGTAGGGTACGAGCAGTACTTC
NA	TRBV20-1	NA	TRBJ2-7	CSAKVGRRVYEQYF	TGCAGTGCTAAGGTGGGCAGGAGGGTCTACGAGCAGTACTTC
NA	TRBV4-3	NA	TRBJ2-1	CASSQVTGSGHNEQFF	TGCGCCAGCAGCCAGGTAACAGGGTCCGGCCACAATGAGCAGTTCTTC
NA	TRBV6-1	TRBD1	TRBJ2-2	CASTMRQGFRTGELFF	TGTGCCAGCACTATGAGACAGGGCTTCCGGACCGGGGAGCTGTTTTTT
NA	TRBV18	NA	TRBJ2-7	CASSPDEGEQYF	TGTGCCAGCTCACCGGACGAGGGCGAGCAGTACTTC
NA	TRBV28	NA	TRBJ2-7	CASSFSLAGLSYEQYF	TGTGCCAGCAGTTTCTCCCTGGCGGGGCTCTCCTACGAGCAGTACTTC
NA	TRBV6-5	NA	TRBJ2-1	CASSHERPYNEQFF	TGTGCCAGCAGCCATGAACGACCGTACAATGAGCAGTTCTTC
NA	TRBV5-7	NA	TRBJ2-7	CASSPDREPYEQYF	TGTGCCAGCAGCCCGGACCGAGAACCTTACGAGCAGTACTTC
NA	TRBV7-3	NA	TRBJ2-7	CASSLSSYSYEQYF	TGTGCCAGCAGCTTAAGTTCGTACTCCTACGAGCAGTACTTC
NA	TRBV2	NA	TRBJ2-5	CASSRDGQETQYF	TGTGCCAGCAGCAGGGACGGACAAGAGACCCAGTACTTC
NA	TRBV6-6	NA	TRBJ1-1	CASGELRVTEAFF	TGTGCCAGCGGGGAGTTGAGGGTCACTGAAGCTTTCTTT
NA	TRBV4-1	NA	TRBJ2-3	CASSQPGLDTQYF	TGCGCCAGCAGCCAACCGGGACTAGATACGCAGTATTTT
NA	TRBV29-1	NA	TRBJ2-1	CSVEAGAEGGEQFF	TGCAGCGTTGAGGCGGGTGCGGAGGGGGGTGAGCAGTTCTTC
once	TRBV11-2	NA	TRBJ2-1	CASSSTRGRRYNEQFF	TGTGCCAGCAGCTCCACCCGGGGGCGCCGGTACAATGAGCAGTTCTTC
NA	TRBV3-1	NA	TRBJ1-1	CASRARQTNTEAFF	TGTGCCAGCAGAGCACGACAGACGAACACTGAAGCTTTCTTT
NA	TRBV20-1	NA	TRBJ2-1	CSANVPGYNEQFF	TGCAGTGCTAACGTCCCAGGCTACAATGAGCAGTTCTTC
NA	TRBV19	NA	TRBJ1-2	CASSDRTFKSGYTF	TGTGCCAGTAGCGATAGGACTTTCAAGAGCGGCTACACCTTC
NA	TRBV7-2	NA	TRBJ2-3	CASSLGITTDTQYF	TGTGCCAGCAGCCTCGGGATCACCACAGATACGCAGTATTTT
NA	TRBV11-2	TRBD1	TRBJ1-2	CASSHGTGNYGYTF	TGTGCCAGCAGCCACGGGACAGGGAACTATGGCTACACCTTC
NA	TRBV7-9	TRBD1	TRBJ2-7	CASTSGQGVLGQYF	TGTGCCAGCACCTCCGGACAGGGCGTTTTGGGGCAGTACTTC
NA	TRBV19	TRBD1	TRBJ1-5	CASSATGQGYQPQHF	TGTGCCAGTAGTGCGACAGGGCAAGGCTATCAGCCCCAGCATTTT
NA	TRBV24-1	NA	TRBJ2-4	CATSDASGGNKNIQYF	TGTGCCACCAGTGATGCCTCGGGCGGGAACAAAAACATTCAGTACTTC
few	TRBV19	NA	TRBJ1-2	CASSQTGEANYGYTF	TGTGCCAGTAGCCAGACAGGCGAAGCTAACTATGGCTACACCTTC
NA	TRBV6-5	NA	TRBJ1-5	CASSYSRVQPQHF	TGTGCCAGCAGTTACTCGAGGGTTCAGCCCCAGCATTTT
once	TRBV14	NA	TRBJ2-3	CASSQATRSTDTQYF	TGTGCCAGCAGCCAAGCCACGCGTAGCACAGATACGCAGTATTTT
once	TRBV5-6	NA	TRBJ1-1	CASGARINTEAFF	TGTGCCAGCGGAGCCCGAATAAACACTGAAGCTTTCTTT
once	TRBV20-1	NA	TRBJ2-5	CSADHRARETQYF	TGCAGTGCTGACCACAGGGCGCGGGAGACCCAGTACTTC
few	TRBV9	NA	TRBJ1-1	CASSVAQNTEAFF	TGTGCCAGCAGTGTCGCGCAGAACACTGAAGCTTTCTTT
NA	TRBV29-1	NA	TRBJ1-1	CSGESPGVKTEAFF	TGCAGCGGTGAGAGCCCCGGGGTAAAGACTGAAGCTTTCTTT
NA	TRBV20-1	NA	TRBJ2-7	CSAMGDRSYEQYF	TGCAGTGCTATGGGGGACCGCTCCTACGAGCAGTACTTC
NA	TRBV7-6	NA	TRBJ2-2	CASSLGSGFNTGELFF	TGTGCCAGCAGCTTAGGGTCAGGGTTTAACACCGGGGAGCTGTTTTTT
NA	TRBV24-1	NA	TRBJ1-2	CATSDATGIGYTF	TGTGCCACCAGTGATGCCACAGGGATCGGCTACACCTTC
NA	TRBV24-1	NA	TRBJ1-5	CATSESPNQPQHF	TGTGCCACCAGTGAATCACCCAATCAGCCCCAGCATTTT
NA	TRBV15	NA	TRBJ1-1	CATSSIGANTEAFF	TGTGCCACCAGCAGTATCGGGGCGAACACTGAAGCTTTCTTT
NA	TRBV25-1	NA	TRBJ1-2	CARKRGRGEVGYTF	TGTGCCCGGAAGCGGGGGCGCGGGGAAGTTGGCTACACCTTC
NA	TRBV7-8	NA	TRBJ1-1	CASSLGPRGRLNTEAFF	TGTGCCAGCAGCTTAGGGCCGCGGGGCAGACTGAACACTGAAGCTTTCTTT
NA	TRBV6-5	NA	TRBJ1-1	CASSYRERMYTEAFF	TGTGCCAGCAGTTACCGGGAACGGATGTACACTGAAGCTTTCTTT